One sample yielded the 9 T cell receptor beta chains listed below, sequenced in a study of OX40 agonist ivuxolimab in advanced cancers. Using immunoSEQ multiplex PCR, the repertoire was profiled, and TCRdb retains in-frame clones only, with some absent. This table holds more than 70,000 clones, under 85% found once. Sequencing used CD4+ or CD8+ T cells sorted from blood, obtained in a trial of the OX40 agonist ivuxolimab. The origin of the receptors is an adult with an advanced solid tumor such as melanoma, head and neck, liver or kidney cancer.

The chain carries TRBV9 and TRBJ1-4; D not certain. The CDR3 contains 14 residues. V dropped 7 bases and J dropped 3 bases, with 13 bases sitting between them. Germline-derived CDR1 and CDR2 are SGDLS and YYNGEE. CDR3 in amino acids: CASGRGAANEKLFF. The CDR3 bases are TGTGCCAGCGGCCGGGGAGCTGCTAATGAAAAACTGTTTTTT.

This clone was counted only a few times. This rearrangement joins TRBV29-1 to TRBJ1-1; D is possibly TRBD1 (6 bases). V lost 6 bases, J lost 7 bases, and 15 bases lay in between. In germline, CDR1 is SQVTM, CDR2 ANQGSEA. This CDR3 region has 12 residues. CDR3 sequence (DNA): TGCAGCGTCCGAGGGGGGGTGTTTGAAGCTTTCTTT. This codes for CSVRGGVFEAFF.

The gene calls are TRBV5-5 and TRBJ2-5, with D tentatively TRBD1 (6 bases). This CDR3 spans 15 amino acids. Deletions cut 6 bases from V and 4 bases from J, with 19 bases between. From germline, CDR1 is SGHKS and CDR2 YYEKEE (reference sequence). For the CDR3, the DNA is TGTGCCAGCACCCGGTTGGCACAGGGATTAGAGACCCAGTACTTC. Translation gives CASTRLAQGLETQYF. Full variable domain (missing parts from reference TRBV5-5 and TRBJ2-5): DAGVTQSPTHLIKTRGQQVTLRCSPISGHKSVSWYQQVLGQGPQFIFQYYEKEERGRGNFPDRFSARQFPNYSSELNVNALLLGDSALYLCASTRLAQGLETQYFGPGTRLLVL.

The chain employs TRBV6-6 and TRBJ1-2; D may be TRBD1 (5 bases). Germline V CDR1 and CDR2: MNHNY, SVGAGI (reference sequence). The CDR3 has 14 residues. V was shortened by 4 bases and J by 4 bases, with 13 bases between the two germline ends. CDR3 loop: CASSLRGEVYGYTF. Written as DNA, the CDR3 is TGTGCCAGCAGTTTGCGGGGGGAGGTCTATGGCTACACCTTC.

The chain carries TRBV28 and TRBJ1-4; D may be TRBD1 (5 bases). V was shortened by 4 bases and J by 0 bases, with 12 bases between the two germline ends. The length of the CDR3 is 16 residues. CDR1 is MDHEN and CDR2 is SYDVKM in the germline V gene. The CDR3 loop reads CASSSRDVATNEKLFF. The CDR3 DNA is TGTGCCAGCAGTTCCCGGGACGTTGCAACTAATGAAAAACTGTTTTTT.

The chain couples TRBV7-9 to TRBJ1-4; D is unclear. CDR1 is SEHNR, CDR2 FQNEAQ, per germline (reference sequence). V lost 1 base to trimming and J lost 8 bases, with 8 bases between them. The CDR3 is 13 residues long. CDR3 sequence (DNA): TGTGCCAGCAGCTTAGTTCGTTCCGAAAAACTGTTTTTT. Its protein product is CASSLVRSEKLFF. The full variable domain, in which reference TRBV7-9 and TRBJ1-4 provide the parts outside the CDR3, is DTGVSQNPRHKITKRGQNVTFRCDPISEHNRLYWYRQTLGQGPEFLTYFQNEAQLEKSRLLSDRFSAERPKGSFSTLEIQRTEQGDSAMYLCASSLVRSEKLFFGSGTQLSVL.

This chain links TRBV5-6 with TRBJ2-5; no clear D. The germline CDR1 and CDR2 sequences are SGHDT and YYEEEE. V dropped 0 bases and J dropped 3 bases, with 6 bases sitting between them. This CDR3 region has 13 residues. The CDR3 DNA reads TGTGCCAGCAGCTTGGTGGTTAAAGAGACCCAGTACTTC. As protein: CASSLVVKETQYF.

The CDR3 coding sequence is TGTGCCAGCAGCTCGGGACAGGGAGGAAACACCATATATTTT. Translation: CASSSGQGGNTIYF. The rearrangement uses TRBV11-3 and TRBJ1-3; 9 nucleotides agree with TRBD1. The CDR3 spans 14 residues. CDR1 is SGHNT, CDR2 YENEEA, per germline. With 4 bases clipped from V and 4 bases from J, the junction kept 2 bases outside the gene matches.

The chain employs TRBV19 and TRBJ1-1; D unresolved. This CDR3 is 13 amino acids long. Germline V lookup: CDR1 LNHDA, CDR2 SQIVND (reference sequence). V was cut by 1 base and J by 6 bases, with 9 bases left in between. This chain's CDR3 is CASSIGFLAEAFF. The CDR3 bases are TGTGCCAGTAGTATAGGATTCCTCGCTGAAGCTTTCTTT.